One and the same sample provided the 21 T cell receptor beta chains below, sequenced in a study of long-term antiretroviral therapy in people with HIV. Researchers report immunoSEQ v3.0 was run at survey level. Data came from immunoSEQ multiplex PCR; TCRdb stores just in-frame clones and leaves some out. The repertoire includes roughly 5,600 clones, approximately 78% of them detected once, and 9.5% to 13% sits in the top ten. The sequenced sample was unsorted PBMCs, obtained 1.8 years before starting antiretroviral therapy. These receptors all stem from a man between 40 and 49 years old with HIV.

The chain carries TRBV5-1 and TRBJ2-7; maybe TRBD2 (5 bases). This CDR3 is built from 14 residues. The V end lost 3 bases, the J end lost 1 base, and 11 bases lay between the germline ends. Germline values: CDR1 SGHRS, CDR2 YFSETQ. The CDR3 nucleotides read TGCGCCAGCAGCTCCCGAGCGGTATCCTACGAGCAGTACTTC. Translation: CASSSRAVSYEQYF.

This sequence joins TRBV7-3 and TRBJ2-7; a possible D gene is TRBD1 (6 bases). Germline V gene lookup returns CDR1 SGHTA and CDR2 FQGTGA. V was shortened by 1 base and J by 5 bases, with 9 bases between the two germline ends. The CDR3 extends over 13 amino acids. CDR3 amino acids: CASSLKGTNEQYF. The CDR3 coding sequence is TGTGCCAGCAGCTTAAAGGGGACAAACGAGCAGTACTTC.

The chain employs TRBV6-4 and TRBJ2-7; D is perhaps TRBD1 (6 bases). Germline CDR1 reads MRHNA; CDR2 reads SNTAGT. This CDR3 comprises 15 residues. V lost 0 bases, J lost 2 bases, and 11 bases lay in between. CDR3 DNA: TGTGCCAGCAGTGACTCTACAGGGCCCCCCTACGAGCAGTACTTC. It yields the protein CASSDSTGPPYEQYF.

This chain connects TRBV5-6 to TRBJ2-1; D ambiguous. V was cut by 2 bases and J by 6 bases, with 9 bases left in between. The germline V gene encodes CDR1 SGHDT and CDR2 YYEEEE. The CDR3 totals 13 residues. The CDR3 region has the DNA TGTGCCAGCAGCTTCAGCCACTCCAATGAGCAGTTCTTC. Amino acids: CASSFSHSNEQFF.

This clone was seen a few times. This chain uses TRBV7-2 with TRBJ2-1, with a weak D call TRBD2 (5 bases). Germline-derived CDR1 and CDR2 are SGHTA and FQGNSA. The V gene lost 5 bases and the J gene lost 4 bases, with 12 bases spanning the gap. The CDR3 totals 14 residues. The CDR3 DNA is TGTGCCAGCAGCACCGGACTTATATACAATGAGCAGTTCTTC. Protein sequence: CASSTGLIYNEQFF.

The CDR3 DNA follows: TGCAGCGTTAAGGTTCAGGGTTACGAGCAGTACTTC. It specifies CSVKVQGYEQYF. The chain employs TRBV29-1 and TRBJ2-7, with D maybe TRBD1 (5 bases). The V gene's germline CDR1 is SQVTM and CDR2 ANQGSEA. This CDR3 has 12 residues. Trimming took off 5 bases at V and 4 bases at J, with 12 bases between the two ends.

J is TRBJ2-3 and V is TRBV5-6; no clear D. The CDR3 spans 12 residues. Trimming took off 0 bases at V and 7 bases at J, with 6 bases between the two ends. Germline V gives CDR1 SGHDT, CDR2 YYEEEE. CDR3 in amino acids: CASSLDRNTQYF. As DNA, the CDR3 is TGTGCCAGCAGCTTGGACCGGAATACGCAGTATTTT.

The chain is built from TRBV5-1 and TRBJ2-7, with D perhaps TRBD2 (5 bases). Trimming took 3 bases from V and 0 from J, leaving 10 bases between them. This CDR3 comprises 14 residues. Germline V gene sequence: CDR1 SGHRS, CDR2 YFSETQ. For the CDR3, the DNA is TGCGCCAGCAGCTCTGGACTCTCCTCCTACGAGCAGTACTTC. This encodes CASSSGLSSYEQYF.

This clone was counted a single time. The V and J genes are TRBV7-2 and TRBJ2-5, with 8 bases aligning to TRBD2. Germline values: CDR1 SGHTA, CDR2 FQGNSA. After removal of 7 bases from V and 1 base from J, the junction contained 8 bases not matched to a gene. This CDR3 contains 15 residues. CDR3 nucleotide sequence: TGTGCCAGCACCTCTCAACTAGCGGTCCAAGAGACCCAGTACTTC. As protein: CASTSQLAVQETQYF.

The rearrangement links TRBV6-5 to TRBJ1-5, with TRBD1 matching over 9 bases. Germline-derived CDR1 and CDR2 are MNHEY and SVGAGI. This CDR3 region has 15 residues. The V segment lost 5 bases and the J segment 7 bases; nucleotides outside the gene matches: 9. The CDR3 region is CASSGTGSGEQPQHF. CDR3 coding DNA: TGTGCCAGCAGTGGGACAGGGTCGGGAGAGCAGCCCCAGCATTTT.

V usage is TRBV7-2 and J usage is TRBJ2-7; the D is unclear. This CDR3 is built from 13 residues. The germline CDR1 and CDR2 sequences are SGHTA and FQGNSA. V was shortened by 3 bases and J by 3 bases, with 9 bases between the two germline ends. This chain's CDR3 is CASSLVSGYEQYF. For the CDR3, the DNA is TGTGCCAGCAGCTTGGTCTCGGGCTACGAGCAGTACTTC.

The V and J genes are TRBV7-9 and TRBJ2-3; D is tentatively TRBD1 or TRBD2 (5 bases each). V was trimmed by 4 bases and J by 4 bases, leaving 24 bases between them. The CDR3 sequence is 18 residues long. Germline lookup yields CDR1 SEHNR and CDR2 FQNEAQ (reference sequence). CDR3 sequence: CASSSLTGERGRADTQYF. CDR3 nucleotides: TGTGCCAGCAGCTCCCTTACAGGAGAGAGGGGTCGGGCAGATACGCAGTATTTT.

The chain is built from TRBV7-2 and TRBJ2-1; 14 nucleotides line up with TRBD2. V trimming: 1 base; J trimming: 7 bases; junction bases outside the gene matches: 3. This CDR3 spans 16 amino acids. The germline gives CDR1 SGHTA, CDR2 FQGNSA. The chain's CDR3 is CASSLEGTSGRNEQFF. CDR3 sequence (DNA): TGTGCCAGCAGCTTAGAAGGGACTAGCGGGAGAAATGAGCAGTTCTTC.

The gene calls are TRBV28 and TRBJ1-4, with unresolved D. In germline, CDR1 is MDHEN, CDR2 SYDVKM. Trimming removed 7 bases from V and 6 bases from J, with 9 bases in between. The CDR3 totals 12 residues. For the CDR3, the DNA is TGTGCCAGCACCCCCACGTATGAAAAACTGTTTTTT. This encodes CASTPTYEKLFF.

The CDR3 reads CASSFGTPSYEQYF. In DNA form, the CDR3 reads TGTGCCAGCAGTTTCGGGACTCCCTCCTACGAGCAGTACTTC. The chain employs TRBV27 and TRBJ2-7; possibly TRBD2 for D (6 bases). CDR3 size: 14 residues. V gave up 3 bases and J gave up 0 bases, with 9 bases separating them. CDR1 and CDR2 from the germline V gene are MNHEY and SMNVEV (reference sequence).

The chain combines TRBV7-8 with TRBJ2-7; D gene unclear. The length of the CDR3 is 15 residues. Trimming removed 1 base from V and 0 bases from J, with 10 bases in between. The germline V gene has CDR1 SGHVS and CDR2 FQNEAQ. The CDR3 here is CASSLEGFVSYEQYF. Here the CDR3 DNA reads TGTGCCAGCAGCTTAGAGGGCTTCGTCTCCTACGAGCAGTACTTC.

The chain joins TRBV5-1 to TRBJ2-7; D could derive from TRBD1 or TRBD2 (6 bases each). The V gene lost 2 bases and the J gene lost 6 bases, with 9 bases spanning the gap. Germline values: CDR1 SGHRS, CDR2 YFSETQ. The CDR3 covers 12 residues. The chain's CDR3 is CASSLGGSEQYF. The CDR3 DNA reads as TGCGCCAGCAGCTTAGGGGGGAGCGAGCAGTACTTC. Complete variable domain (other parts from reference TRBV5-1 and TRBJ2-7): KAGVTQTPRYLIKTRGQQVTLSCSPISGHRSVSWYQQTPGQGLQFLFEYFSETQRNKGNFPGRFSGRQFSNSRSEMNVSTLELGDSALYLCASSLGGSEQYFGPGTRLTVT.

CDR3 bases: TGTGCCAGCAGCCAAGATTCCGGAAGAAGCTCCTACGAGCAGTACTTC. Protein: CASSQDSGRSSYEQYF. The V call is TRBV4-2, the J call TRBJ2-7; D is undetermined. The length of the CDR3 is 16 residues. V dropped 0 bases and J dropped 0 bases, with 12 bases sitting between them. Germline V lookup: CDR1 LGHNA, CDR2 YNFKEQ.

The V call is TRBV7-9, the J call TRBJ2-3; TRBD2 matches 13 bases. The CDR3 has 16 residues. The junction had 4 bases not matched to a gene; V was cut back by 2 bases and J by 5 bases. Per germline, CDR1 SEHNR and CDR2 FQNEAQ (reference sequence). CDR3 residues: CASSLPGLAGLDTQYF. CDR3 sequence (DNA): TGTGCCAGCAGCTTACCGGGACTAGCGGGACTAGATACGCAGTATTTT.

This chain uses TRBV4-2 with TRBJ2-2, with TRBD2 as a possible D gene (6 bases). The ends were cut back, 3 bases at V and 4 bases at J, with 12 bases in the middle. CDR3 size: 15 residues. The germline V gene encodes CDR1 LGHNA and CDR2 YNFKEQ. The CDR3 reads CASSQMQTSTGELFF. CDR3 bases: TGTGCCAGCAGCCAGATGCAGACTAGCACCGGGGAGCTGTTTTTT.

The CDR3 DNA reads as TGTGCCAGCAGCGGTGGGACTAGCGGGAGTACTTGGGAGACCCAGTACTTC. It encodes CASSGGTSGSTWETQYF. V usage is TRBV9 and J usage is TRBJ2-5, with TRBD2 matching 14 bases. V trimming: 3 bases; J trimming: 5 bases; junction bases outside the gene matches: 9. In germline, CDR1 is SGDLS, CDR2 YYNGEE. CDR3 length: 17 amino acids.